This TCR beta chain emerged from a study of CD8 T cell repertoires and HIV-1 epitope variants. Study-wide background: An uncultured baseline aliquot held 1M T cells.

This clone was recorded a few times. Its antigen is unknown. Generated by immunoSEQ multiplex PCR, the TCRdb table keeps only in-frame clones and is missing some. The sample includes 6,000 to 8,000 clones, 65% of them seen just once. Findings of the study overall: The TAALDMSHF plasma variant had no responses, unlike KF9 (about five clonotypes) and HW9 (one). Most of the nine antigen-specific clonotypes appeared cross-reactive to autologous or escape variants.

The CDR3 length is 16 residues. Trimming removed 0 bases at V and 0 bases at J, with 11 bases between. Germline values: CDR1 LGHNA, CDR2 YNFKEQ. This TCR was recovered from a male donor with HIV. This chain links TRBV4-2 with TRBJ1-2; D gene unclear. Source material: cultured CD8+ T cells derived from PBMCs. CDR3 DNA sequence: TGTGCCAGCAGCCAAGAAGTCCAGCTTTCTAACTATGGCTACACCTTC. It codes for CASSQEVQLSNYGYTF.